These 13 T cell receptor beta chains came from one sample sequenced in a study of T cell repertoires in cytomegalovirus infection. TCRdb independently ran MiXCR on the reads; one entry per CDR3 protein. The table records fewer than 200,000 distinct CDR3 sequences, approximately 15% of them present only once. The sample comprised PBMCs. The receptors derive from a human donor in good health (CMV status not recorded). Some clones in this sample may be carry-over from other donors' samples.

This clonotype showed up many times. V usage is TRBV7-9 and J usage is TRBJ1-1; a possible D gene is TRBD1 (6 bases). The V and J ends lost 5 bases and 1 base respectively, with 11 bases between them. The CDR3 length is 14 residues. CDR1 is SEHNR and CDR2 is FQNEAQ in the germline V gene (reference sequence). The CDR3 sequence is CASSRGHSNTEAFF. Written as DNA, the CDR3 is TGTGCCAGCAGCCGGGGACATTCGAACACTGAAGCTTTCTTT.

The chain is built from TRBV20-1 and TRBJ2-1, with 7 bases matching TRBD1. The junction had 4 bases not matched to a gene; V was cut back by 6 bases and J by 5 bases. Germline V gene lookup returns CDR1 DFQATT and CDR2 SNEGSKA (reference sequence). There are 12 residues in the CDR3. The CDR3 here is CSARQGNNEQFF. The CDR3 DNA follows: TGCAGTGCCAGACAGGGTAACAATGAGCAGTTCTTC.

The CDR3 DNA follows: TGTGCCAGCAGCCGCCGGGACAGGAGCACAGATACGCAGTATTTT. It specifies CASSRRDRSTDTQYF. The rearrangement uses TRBV27 and TRBJ2-3; 8 nucleotides match TRBD1. The CDR3 is 15 residues long. CDR1 is MNHEY, CDR2 SMNVEV, per germline (reference sequence). Germline trimming cut 6 bases from V and 0 bases from J; bases unmatched to any gene: 5.

This clonotype occurred many times. The chain recombines TRBV4-1 with TRBJ1-3, with D uncertain. Looked up from germline, CDR1 is MGHRA and CDR2 is YSYEKL. The CDR3 runs to 15 residues. Trimming took 1 base from V and 1 from J, leaving 8 bases between them. CDR3 bases: TGCGCCAGCAGCCAAGTGAGGCCATCTGGAAACACCATATATTTT. Amino acids: CASSQVRPSGNTIYF.

The chain combines TRBV3-1 with TRBJ2-5, with D perhaps TRBD2 (6 bases). Germline V gene lookup returns CDR1 LGHDT and CDR2 YNNKEL (reference sequence). V lost 2 bases, J lost 11 bases, and 12 bases lay in between. The CDR3 is 12 residues long. The CDR3 region has the DNA TGTGCCAGCAGCCAAAGGGGACTGCGGCAGTACTTC. Translation: CASSQRGLRQYF.

As to this clonotype: Possible read error: a much larger clone is one base away. V and J are TRBV6-1 and TRBJ1-1, with TRBD1 matching over 8 bases. The V gene's germline CDR1 is MNHNS and CDR2 SASEGT. This CDR3 has 14 amino acids. The J segment lost 2 bases and the V segment lost 4 bases, leaving 3 bases of the junction unmatched. CDR3 residues: CASSAQGANTEAFF. CDR3 bases: TGTGCCAGCAGTGCGCAGGGGGCAAACACTGAAGCTTTCTTT.

In the case of this clonotype: Given a much more abundant clone one base away, this may be a read error. The gene calls are TRBV27 and TRBJ2-1; 14 nucleotides align to TRBD2. The CDR3 runs to 17 residues. Germline V lookup: CDR1 MNHEY, CDR2 SMNVEV (reference sequence). CDR3 coding DNA: TGTGTCAGCAGTTTTCGGACTAGCGGGGGGTCCTACAATGAGCAGTTCTTC. This translates into CVSSFRTSGGSYNEQFF.

This clonotype was counted only a few times. The chain recombines TRBV6-2 or TRBV6-3 with TRBJ2-3, with D perhaps matching TRBD1 or TRBD2 (5 bases each). Germline CDR1 and CDR2: MNHEY and SVGEGT. V lost 4 bases and J 7 bases, leaving 12 bases between the germline ends. The CDR3 is 13 amino acids. The CDR3 reads CASSWDGANTQYF. Written as DNA, the CDR3 is TGTGCCAGCAGTTGGGACGGTGCAAATACGCAGTATTTT.

This clonotype has a count of ten or more. The chain has TRBV12-3 or TRBV12-4 and TRBJ2-1; no reliable D call. Trimming took off 8 bases at V and 7 bases at J, with 18 bases between the two ends. The CDR3 has 14 amino acids. CDR3: CASGLDGRPNEQFF. CDR3 nucleotide sequence: TGTGCCAGCGGATTGGACGGAAGACCTAATGAGCAGTTCTTC.

This clonotype has ten or more counts. The V gene is TRBV19, the J gene TRBJ1-1; D is uncertain. This CDR3 is built from 12 residues. Germline CDR1 is LNHDA and CDR2 is SQIVND (reference sequence). Trimming pared 2 bases from V and 3 bases from J, leaving 4 bases between. CDR3 DNA sequence: TGTGCCAGTAGTATACGGGACACTGAAGCTTTCTTT. It is translated as CASSIRDTEAFF. The whole variable domain, filled in from reference TRBV19 and TRBJ1-1, reads DGGITQSPKYLFRKEGQNVTLSCEQNLNHDAMYWYRQDPGQGLRLIYYSQIVNDFQKGDIAEGYSVSREKKESFPLTVTSAQKNPTAFYLCASSIRDTEAFFGQGTRLTVV.

This clonotype showed up many times. The V call is TRBV7-2, the J call TRBJ2-3, with TRBD2 identical over 8 bases. The germline gives CDR1 SGHTA, CDR2 FQGNSA. The CDR3 totals 16 residues. V gave up 0 bases and J gave up 7 bases; unmatched junction bases: 9. Here the CDR3 DNA reads TGTGCCAGCAGCTTAGCCGGGAGGGCTAGCGGTAATACGCAGTATTTT. As protein: CASSLAGRASGNTQYF.

The chain's CDR3 is CASSEYRAGELFF. The CDR3 DNA reads TGTGCCAGCAGTGAATACCGGGCCGGGGAGCTGTTTTTT. The rearrangement links TRBV25-1 to TRBJ2-2; D gene uncertain. The CDR3 length is 13 residues. CDR1 and CDR2 from the germline V gene are MGHDK and SYGVNS. The V end was cut by 0 bases, the J end by 6 bases, with 5 bases between.

Ten or more counts support this clonotype. The chain links TRBV28 to TRBJ1-1; D gene ambiguous. Germline CDR1 is MDHEN and CDR2 is SYDVKM. The CDR3 spans 14 residues. The V end lost 5 bases, the J end lost 5 bases, and 15 bases lay between the germline ends. CDR3 bases: TGTGCCAGCAGTCCTACCTCCCCCTGGACTGAAGCTTTCTTT. It codes for CASSPTSPWTEAFF.